The following is a T cell receptor (beta chain) sequence with its context. Produced via immunoSEQ multiplex PCR; TCRdb's table is partial and in-frame only. The repertoire holds under 200,000 clones, with 91% as singletons. This sample was included in a study of control samples from healthy donors and cancer patients. The CDR3 has 14 residues. This receptor was identified in a woman between 25 and 40 years old in good health. The sample consisted of blood. V is TRBV21-1 and J is TRBJ1-4; the DNA was not compared with TRBD1, the D call given in the table. TRBV21-1 is shown as a pseudogene. This CDR3 reads CASRDRSTNEKLFF. As DNA, the CDR3 is TGTGCCAGCAGGGACAGATCAACTAATGAAAAACTGTTTTTT.